This TCR beta chain was obtained from a study of T cell repertoires in cytomegalovirus infection. Study background: Indications of both CMV infection and matching HLA type were provided by public TCR beta signatures.

V was trimmed by 4 bases and J by 3 bases, leaving 10 bases between them. The CDR3 runs 14 residues. Germline loops: CDR1 MNHNS, CDR2 SASEGT. This clonotype has more than one count but fewer than ten. Its cognate antigen is unknown. Each CDR3 protein gets one entry after TCRdb re-called the reads with MiXCR. This sample has 550,000 to 850,000 distinct CDR3 sequences, with about 30% found just once. The material was cultured PBMCs, obtained from culture after CMV antigen stimulation. This sequence was found in a human donor in good health (CMV status not recorded). Some clones in this sample may be carry-over from other donors' samples. J is TRBJ2-1 and V is TRBV6-1; a weak D match, TRBD1 (7 bases). The CDR3 DNA reads TGTGCCAGCAGTGGCGGGACAGACTACAATGAGCAGTTCTTC. This gives the protein CASSGGTDYNEQFF.